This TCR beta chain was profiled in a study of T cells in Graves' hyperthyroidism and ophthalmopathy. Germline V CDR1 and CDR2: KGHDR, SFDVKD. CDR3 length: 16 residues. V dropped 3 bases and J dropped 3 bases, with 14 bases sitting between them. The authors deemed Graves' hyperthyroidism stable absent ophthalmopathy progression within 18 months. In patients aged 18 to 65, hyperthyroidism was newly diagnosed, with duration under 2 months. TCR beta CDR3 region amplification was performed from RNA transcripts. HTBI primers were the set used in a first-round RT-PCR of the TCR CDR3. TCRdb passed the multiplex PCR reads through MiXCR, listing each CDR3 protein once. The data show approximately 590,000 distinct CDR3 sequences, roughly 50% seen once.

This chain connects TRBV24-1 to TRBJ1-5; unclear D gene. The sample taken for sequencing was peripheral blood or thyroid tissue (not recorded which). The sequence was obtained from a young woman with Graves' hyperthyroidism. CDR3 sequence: CATSDPSGIYNQPQHF. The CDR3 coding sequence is TGTGCCACCAGTGATCCTAGCGGGATCTACAATCAGCCCCAGCATTTT.